This is a list of T cell receptor beta chains from one sample in a study of spatial heterogeneity in lung cancer. TCRdb independently ran MiXCR on the 5' RACE reads; one entry per CDR3 protein. The sample carries about 85,000 distinct CDR3 sequences, around 21% recorded once. Material: PBMCs, obtained at surgery. The receptors come from a male donor with early-stage non-small cell lung cancer. CDR3s include the opening cysteine and the closing phenylalanine or tryptophan. A D gene is named only where the DNA matches it firmly.

j_call: TRBJ2-7
d_call: .
v_call: TRBV29-1
cdr3_aa: CSVGTVGSHEQYF

j_call: TRBJ2-5
d_call: .
v_call: TRBV12-3/TRBV12-4
cdr3_aa: CASSSDHGDWMKATQYF

j_call: TRBJ2-7
d_call: .
v_call: TRBV9
cdr3_aa: CASSPGPAYEQYF

j_call: TRBJ2-3
d_call: TRBD1
v_call: TRBV9
cdr3_aa: CASSVVGGRGRRDTQYF

j_call: TRBJ1-4
d_call: .
v_call: TRBV7-2
cdr3_aa: CASSFLGRINEKLFF

j_call: TRBJ2-1
d_call: .
v_call: TRBV27
cdr3_aa: CASSLPGRGNEQFF

j_call: TRBJ2-6
d_call: .
v_call: TRBV28
cdr3_aa: CASSRPGANVLTF

j_call: TRBJ1-3
d_call: .
v_call: TRBV3-1
cdr3_aa: CASSLGNTIYF

j_call: TRBJ2-2
d_call: .
v_call: TRBV6-5
cdr3_aa: CASSYTSWTGELFF

j_call: TRBJ2-2
d_call: TRBD1
v_call: TRBV7-3
cdr3_aa: CASSPDRENTGELFF

j_call: TRBJ2-6
d_call: TRBD2
v_call: TRBV9
cdr3_aa: CASSVGLASSGANVLTF